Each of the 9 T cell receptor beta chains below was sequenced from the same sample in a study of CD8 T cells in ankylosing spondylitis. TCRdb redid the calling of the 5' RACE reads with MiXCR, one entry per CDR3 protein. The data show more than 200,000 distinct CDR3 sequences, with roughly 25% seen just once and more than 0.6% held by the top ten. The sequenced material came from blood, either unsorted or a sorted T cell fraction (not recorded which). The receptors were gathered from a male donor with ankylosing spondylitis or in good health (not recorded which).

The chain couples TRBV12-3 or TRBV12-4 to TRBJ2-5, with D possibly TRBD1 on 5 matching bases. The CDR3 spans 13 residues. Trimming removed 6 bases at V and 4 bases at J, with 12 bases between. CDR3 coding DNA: TGTGCCAGCAGCCGGACCCAGGGAGAGACCCAGTACTTC. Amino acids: CASSRTQGETQYF.

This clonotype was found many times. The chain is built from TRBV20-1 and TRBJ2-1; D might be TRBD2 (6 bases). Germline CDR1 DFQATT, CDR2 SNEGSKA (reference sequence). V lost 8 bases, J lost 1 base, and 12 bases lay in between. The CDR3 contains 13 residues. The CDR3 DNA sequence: TGCAGTTCGCCCGGGGGATCCTACAATGAGCAGTTCTTC. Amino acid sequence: CSSPGGSYNEQFF.

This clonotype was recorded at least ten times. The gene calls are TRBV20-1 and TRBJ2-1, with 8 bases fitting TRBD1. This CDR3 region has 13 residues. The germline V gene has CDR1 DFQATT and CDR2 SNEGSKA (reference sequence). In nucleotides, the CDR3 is TGCAGCCGGACAGGGCTACGGGGTAATGAGCAGTTCTTC. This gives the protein CSRTGLRGNEQFF.

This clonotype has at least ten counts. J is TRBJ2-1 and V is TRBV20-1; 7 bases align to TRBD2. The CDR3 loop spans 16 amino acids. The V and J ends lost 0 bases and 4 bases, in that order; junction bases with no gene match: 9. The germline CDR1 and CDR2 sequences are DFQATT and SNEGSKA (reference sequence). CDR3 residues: CSAREGVAGSYNEQFF. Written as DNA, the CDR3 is TGCAGTGCTAGAGAGGGGGTAGCGGGTTCTTACAATGAGCAGTTCTTC.

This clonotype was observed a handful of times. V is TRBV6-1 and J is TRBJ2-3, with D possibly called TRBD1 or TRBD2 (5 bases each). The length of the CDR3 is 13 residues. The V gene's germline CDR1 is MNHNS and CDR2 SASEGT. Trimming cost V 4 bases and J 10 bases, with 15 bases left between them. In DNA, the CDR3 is TGTGCCAGCAGTGCTCAGAGGGGTTTCGCGCAGTATTTT. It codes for CASSAQRGFAQYF.

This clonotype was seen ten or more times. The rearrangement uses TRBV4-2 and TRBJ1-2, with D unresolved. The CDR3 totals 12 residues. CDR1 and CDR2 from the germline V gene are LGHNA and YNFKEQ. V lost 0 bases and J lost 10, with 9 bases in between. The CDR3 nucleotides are TGTGCCAGCAGCCAAGAGGGAGCAGCCTACACCTTC. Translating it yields CASSQEGAAYTF.

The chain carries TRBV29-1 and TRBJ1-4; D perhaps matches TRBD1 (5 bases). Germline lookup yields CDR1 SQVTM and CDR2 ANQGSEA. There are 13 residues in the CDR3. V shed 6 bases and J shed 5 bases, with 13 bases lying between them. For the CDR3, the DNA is TGCAGCGTCCGAGGACGGGGGAATGAAAAACTGTTTTTT. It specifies CSVRGRGNEKLFF.

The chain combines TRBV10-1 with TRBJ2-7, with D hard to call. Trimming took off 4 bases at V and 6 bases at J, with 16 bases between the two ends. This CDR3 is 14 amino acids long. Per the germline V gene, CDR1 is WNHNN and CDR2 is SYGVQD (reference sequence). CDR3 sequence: CASSVWTDFFEQYF. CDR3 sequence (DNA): TGCGCCAGCAGTGTTTGGACCGACTTCTTCGAGCAGTACTTC.

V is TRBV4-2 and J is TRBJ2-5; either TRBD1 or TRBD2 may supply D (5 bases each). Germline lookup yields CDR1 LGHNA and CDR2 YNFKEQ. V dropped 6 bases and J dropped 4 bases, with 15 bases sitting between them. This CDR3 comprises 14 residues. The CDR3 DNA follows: TGTGCCAGCAGTGGTGTTGGGGCGGGAGAGACCCAGTACTTC. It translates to CASSGVGAGETQYF.